Listed below are T cell receptor beta chains from one sample, sequenced in a study of a mutant IDH1 vaccine in newly diagnosed glioma. Clones were sequenced by immunoSEQ multiplex PCR, and TCRdb holds only the in-frame ones, with some missing. The sample includes 45,000 to 70,000 clones, 91% of them seen just once. The sample here was PBMCs, taken from a glioma patient treated with radiotherapy, temozolomide or both. These receptors originate from a middle-aged man with glioma. The CDR3 runs from the conserved cysteine through the conserved F or W. D genes are given only for firm matches. Clone size is shown for a subset of rows, as once, few, many or a class of expanded clone.

abundance,v_gene,j_gene,d_gene,CDR3nt,CDR3aa
.,TRBV4-1,TRBJ1-2,.,TGCGCCAGCAGCCAAGATAGGGACGGAAACTATGGCTACACCTTC,CASSQDRDGNYGYTF
.,TRBV12-5,TRBJ2-2,.,TGTGCTAGTGGTTTTAGTAGTTCGAACACCGGGGAGCTGTTTTTT,CASGFSSSNTGELFF
.,TRBV7-6,TRBJ1-5,TRBD1,TGTGCCAGCAGCATTGGCCGAGGACAGGGCTACAATCAGCCCCAGCATTTT,CASSIGRGQGYNQPQHF
.,TRBV10-3,TRBJ2-3,TRBD2,TGTGCCATCAGGCCTAGCGGGGGCGCAGATACGCAGTATTTT,CAIRPSGGADTQYF
.,TRBV7-9,TRBJ1-5,.,TGTGCCAGCAGCAGGAGCTACGATCAGCCCCAGCATTTT,CASSRSYDQPQHF
.,TRBV13,TRBJ1-1,.,TGTGCCAGCAGCTTGGGCAGGGAGCGGCAGGCGGGCACTGAAGCTTTCTTT,CASSLGRERQAGTEAFF
.,TRBV19,TRBJ1-1,.,TGTGCCAGTAGATTGGGTTACACTGAAGCTTTCTTT,CASRLGYTEAFF
.,TRBV6-5,TRBJ1-5,TRBD1,TGTGCCAGCAGGTCGGGACAGGGGAATCAGCCCCAGCATTTT,CASRSGQGNQPQHF
few,TRBV5-6,TRBJ2-5,.,TGTGCCAGCAGCCGCGGACTACGCCAAGAGACCCAGTACTTC,CASSRGLRQETQYF
once,TRBV4-2,TRBJ2-3,.,TGTGCCAGCAGCCAAGAACCCAGCGGGTCTAGCACAGATACGCAGTATTTT,CASSQEPSGSSTDTQYF
.,TRBV9,TRBJ2-2,.,TGTGCCAGCTCCCGGGGGGCCCTGAACACCGGGGAGCTGTTTTTT,CASSRGALNTGELFF
.,TRBV5-8,TRBJ2-4,.,TGTGCCAGCAAGAGGCAGGGCCTAGCCAAAAACATTCAGTACTTC,CASKRQGLAKNIQYF
.,TRBV27,TRBJ2-5,.,TGTGCCAGCAGTTTTGGCCAGGGCGAGACCCAGTACTTC,CASSFGQGETQYF
.,TRBV1,TRBJ2-7,.,TGCACCAGCAGCCAAGGTCAGGCGGAAACCTACGAGCAGTACTTC,CTSSQGQAETYEQYF
once,TRBV9,TRBJ2-2,.,TGTGCCAGCAGCGTGTGGGGAACCGGGGAGCTGTTTTTT,CASSVWGTGELFF
.,TRBV5-1,TRBJ1-3,.,TGCGCCAGCAGCTTGGAACGTTCTGGAAACACCATATATTTT,CASSLERSGNTIYF
.,TRBV13,TRBJ2-2,.,TGTGCCAGCAGTTTCCGGGACACCGGGGAGCTGTTTTTT,CASSFRDTGELFF
.,TRBV27,TRBJ2-1,.,TGTGCCAGCAGTCTAACGGACTCTCCTTCCAATGAGCAGTTCTTC,CASSLTDSPSNEQFF
.,TRBV4-1,TRBJ1-1,.,TGCGCCAGCAGCCAAGTGCAGGGAAACACTGAAGCTTTCTTT,CASSQVQGNTEAFF
.,TRBV19,TRBJ2-3,.,TGTGCCAGTAGTATCTCGCGGTTTCAAGTTGGGTCCACAGATACGCAGTATTTT,CASSISRFQVGSTDTQYF
once,TRBV4-2,TRBJ1-2,.,TGTGCCAGCAGCCAAGACAGTTCCTATGGCTACACCTTC,CASSQDSSYGYTF
.,TRBV5-1,TRBJ2-5,.,TGCGCCAGCGGGAAAACAGGGCCGGAGACCCAGTACTTC,CASGKTGPETQYF
once,TRBV7-3,TRBJ2-2,.,TGTGCCAGCAGCTCGGGGGCGGAGACCGTGTCAGGGGAGCTGTTTTTT,CASSSGAETVSGELFF
once,TRBV30,TRBJ1-1,.,TGTGCCTGGAGCTTCGGGGTGAACACTGAAGCTTTCTTT,CAWSFGVNTEAFF
.,TRBV7-8,TRBJ2-7,.,TGTGCCAGCAGCTCCCTCCAGGTGGGTGAGCAGTACTTC,CASSSLQVGEQYF
.,TRBV28,TRBJ1-2,.,TGTGCCAGCAGTTGGACAGACTATGGCTACACCTTC,CASSWTDYGYTF
once,TRBV6-1,TRBJ1-2,.,TGTGCCAGCTATCATCCGGGACGGGGGGGCTATGGCTACACCTTC,CASYHPGRGGYGYTF
.,TRBV2,TRBJ2-5,.,TGTGCCAGCCTTGAAAGGGGGGGATGGGAGACCCAGTACTTC,CASLERGGWETQYF
.,TRBV27,TRBJ1-6,TRBD1,TGTGCCAGCAGTTTGGGACAGGGGGCGTGGAATTCACCCCTCCACTTT,CASSLGQGAWNSPLHF
.,TRBV5-1,TRBJ2-7,TRBD2,TGCGCCAGCAGCTTACGACTAGCGGGAGCCTACGAGCAGTACTTC,CASSLRLAGAYEQYF
.,TRBV5-1,TRBJ1-2,TRBD1,TGCGCCAGCAGCGACGGACAGGGAAACTATGGCTACACCTTC,CASSDGQGNYGYTF
.,TRBV10-2,TRBJ1-4,TRBD1,TGCGCCACAACCGGGACAGGGGGCGCCAAGGAAAAACTGTTTTTT,CATTGTGGAKEKLFF
.,TRBV2,TRBJ1-1,.,TGTGCATTTCCCCGCTCGGGTGAAGCTTTCTTT,CAFPRSGEAFF
.,TRBV5-1,TRBJ2-7,.,TGCGCCAGCAGCTTGGAAGCGCCCCCAAGCCCTTACGAGCAGTACTTC,CASSLEAPPSPYEQYF
.,TRBV11-2,TRBJ2-5,TRBD1,TGTGCCAGCAGCCGGGACAGGGCCGAGACCCAGTACTTC,CASSRDRAETQYF
.,TRBV2,TRBJ2-2,TRBD2,TGTGCCAGCAGTGAATGGGAACTAGCGGGGGTCCCCGGCGTGGAGCTGTTTTTT,CASSEWELAGVPGVELFF
.,TRBV11-2,TRBJ1-4,.,TGTGCCAGCAGCCCGGGGGGGAAAACGGGCGAAAAACTGTTTTTT,CASSPGGKTGEKLFF
.,TRBV10-3,TRBJ1-4,TRBD1,TGTGCCATCAGTGAGTGGAGGGGGCCGAATGAAAAACTGTTTTTT,CAISEWRGPNEKLFF
.,TRBV28,TRBJ2-1,.,TGTGCCAGCAGTCGGACAGTAACGTCCTACAATGAGCAGTTCTTC,CASSRTVTSYNEQFF
.,TRBV5-1,TRBJ1-1,.,TGCGCCAGCAGCTTAAGGGGGGCGAACACTGAAGCTTTCTTT,CASSLRGANTEAFF
.,TRBV7-3,TRBJ2-7,.,TGTGCCAGCAGCTTAGGATTGGGGAATGAGTACGAGCAGTACTTC,CASSLGLGNEYEQYF
.,TRBV19,TRBJ1-2,.,TGTGCCAGTAGTACCACCGCGAGGGCGCTCCTCTATGGCTACACCTTC,CASSTTARALLYGYTF
few,TRBV6-1,TRBJ1-2,.,TGTGCCAGCAGAAACCCCGGACGGGACTATGGCTACACCTTC,CASRNPGRDYGYTF
.,TRBV5-1,TRBJ2-1,.,TGCGCCAGCGGCACTAGCCGTATTAACAATGAGCAGTTCTTC,CASGTSRINNEQFF
.,TRBV30,TRBJ1-1,.,TGTGCCTGGATCCGCCGGGGGAACACTGAAGCTTTCTTT,CAWIRRGNTEAFF
.,TRBV29-1,TRBJ2-7,TRBD1,TGCAGCGTTGAGACAGGGACACGGGAGCAGTACTTC,CSVETGTREQYF